Listed here are 2 T cell receptor beta chains from one sample, sequenced in a study of T cells after yellow fever vaccination. MiXCR was run by TCRdb on the 5' RACE reads, yielding one entry per CDR3 protein. The sample shows about 73,000 distinct CDR3 sequences, over 7.5% of them seen only once. The source was CD8+ T cells sorted from PBMCs, collected on the day of the yellow fever booster vaccination. Source of these receptors: a man aged 30 to 45 who received the YFV17D yellow fever vaccine.

The genes are TRBV20-1 and TRBJ1-2, with a weak D call TRBD1 (5 bases). V was pared by 6 bases and J by 4 bases, with 15 bases between. The CDR3 is made up of 13 amino acids. Germline values: CDR1 DFQATT, CDR2 SNEGSKA (reference sequence). CDR3 sequence reads: CSAMGGGFYGYTF. CDR3 sequence (DNA): TGCAGTGCGATGGGTGGGGGGTTCTATGGCTACACCTTC.

About this clonotype: The junction departs from the called germline gene at one end, perhaps through a read error. The chain combines TRBV3-1 with TRBJ2-3; D unresolved. This CDR3 has 17 amino acids. Germline CDR1 and CDR2: LGHDT and YNNKEL (reference sequence). Written as DNA, the CDR3 is TGTGCCAGCTGCCAAGATGAATTTGGTCTTAGTGTGGATACGCAGTATTTT. Encoded protein: CASCQDEFGLSVDTQYF.